The 7 T cell receptor beta chains listed next were all sequenced from one sample in a study of graft-versus-host responses after intestinal transplantation (dated by TCRdb to about 2021). Libraries were built with the immunoSEQ multiplex PCR assay. Held by TCRdb, this immuneACCESS table contains in-frame sequences only and omits some clones. Under half of the omission traces to an unresolved V gene where checked; the cause of the rest is unknown. The sample yields about 39,000 clones; roughly 95% were counted once. The ten biggest clones cover about 0.22% of the sample. What these receptors recognize is not known. The time point label of this sample denotes: cells obtained before transplantation from donor or recipient. The specimen comprised unstimulated CD8+ T cells sorted from spleen or lymph node cells, sampled before transplant. These receptors were collected from a human donor who was the organ donor for an intestinal transplant.

This clone was seen only a few times. In the same sample, other DNA sequences code for this CDR3. The rearrangement links TRBV7-6 to TRBJ2-5; D unclear. Germline-derived CDR1 and CDR2 are SGHVS and FNYEAQ. The CDR3 covers 13 residues. Deletions cut 4 bases from V and 5 bases from J, with 11 bases between. In DNA form, the CDR3 reads TGTGCCAGCAGCTCCCAGGTTACGGAGACCCAGTACTTC. Amino acids: CASSSQVTETQYF.

This clone was seen a single time. The V and J genes are TRBV2 and TRBJ2-7; TRBD1 matches at 8 bases. The CDR3 consists of 13 residues. CDR1 SNHLY and CDR2 FYNNEI come from the germline V gene. Trimming at V came to 6 bases and at J to 2 bases, leaving 3 bases not matched to a gene. Written as DNA, the CDR3 is TGTGCCAGCAGGGGACAGGAAGCCTACGAGCAGTACTTC. It specifies CASRGQEAYEQYF.

J is TRBJ1-2 and V is TRBV7-8; D unclear. In germline, CDR1 is SGHVS, CDR2 FQNEAQ. The V end was cut by 4 bases, the J end by 6 bases, with 9 bases between. The CDR3 covers 12 residues. CDR3 DNA sequence: TGTGCCAGCAGCTCCTCGGTGGATGGCTACACCTTC. Its protein is CASSSSVDGYTF.

V and J are TRBV28 and TRBJ2-4; 9 positions match TRBD2. V was clipped by 8 bases and J by 0 bases; unmatched bases: 5. The CDR3 sequence is 15 residues long. CDR1 is MDHEN and CDR2 is SYDVKM in the germline V gene. The CDR3 loop reads CASGGGGGAKNIQYF. DNA for the CDR3: TGTGCCAGCGGTGGCGGGGGGGGAGCCAAAAACATTCAGTACTTC.

In nucleotides, the CDR3 is TGTGCCAGCAGTCTAGGGGGCTCTGGAAACACCATATATTTT. Protein sequence: CASSLGGSGNTIYF. The chain combines TRBV27 with TRBJ1-3; D is perhaps TRBD1 (6 bases). There are 14 residues in the CDR3. Deletions cut 5 bases from V and 0 bases from J, with 8 bases between. CDR1 MNHEY and CDR2 SMNVEV come from the germline V gene (reference sequence).

This sequence joins TRBV13 and TRBJ2-1; no firm D call. CDR1 and CDR2 from the germline V gene are PRHDT and FYEKMQ (reference sequence). V was trimmed by 1 base and J by 0 bases, leaving 7 bases between them. The CDR3 consists of 15 residues. CDR3 coding DNA: TGTGCCAGCAGCTTAGAAGGAAGCTCCTACAATGAGCAGTTCTTC. Its protein product is CASSLEGSSYNEQFF.

The chain is built from TRBV5-1 and TRBJ2-7; perhaps TRBD1 as D (6 bases). V lost 4 bases and J 1 base, leaving 18 bases between the germline ends. This CDR3 has 16 residues. Germline V CDR1 and CDR2: SGHRS, YFSETQ. For the CDR3, the DNA is TGCGCCAGCAGCCCTCCCCGGGACATCAATTCCTACGAGCAGTACTTC. Protein product: CASSPPRDINSYEQYF.